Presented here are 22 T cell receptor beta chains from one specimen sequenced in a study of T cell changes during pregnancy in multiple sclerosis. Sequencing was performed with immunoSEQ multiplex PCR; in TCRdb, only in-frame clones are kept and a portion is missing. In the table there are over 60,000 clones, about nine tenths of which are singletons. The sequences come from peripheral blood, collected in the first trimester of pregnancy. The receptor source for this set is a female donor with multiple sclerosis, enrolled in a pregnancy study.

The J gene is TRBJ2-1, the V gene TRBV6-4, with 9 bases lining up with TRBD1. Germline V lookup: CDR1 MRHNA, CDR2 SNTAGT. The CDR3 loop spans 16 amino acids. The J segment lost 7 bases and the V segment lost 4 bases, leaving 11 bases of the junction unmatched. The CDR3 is CASSGSPGTGFNEQFF. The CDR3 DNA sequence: TGTGCCAGCAGTGGCTCGCCCGGGACAGGGTTTAATGAGCAGTTCTTC.

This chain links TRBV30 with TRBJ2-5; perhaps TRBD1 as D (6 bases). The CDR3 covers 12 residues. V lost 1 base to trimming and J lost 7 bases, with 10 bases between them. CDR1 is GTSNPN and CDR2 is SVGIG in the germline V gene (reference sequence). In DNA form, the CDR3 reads TGTGCCTGGAGTGACAGGGAAGGGACCCAGTACTTC. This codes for CAWSDREGTQYF.

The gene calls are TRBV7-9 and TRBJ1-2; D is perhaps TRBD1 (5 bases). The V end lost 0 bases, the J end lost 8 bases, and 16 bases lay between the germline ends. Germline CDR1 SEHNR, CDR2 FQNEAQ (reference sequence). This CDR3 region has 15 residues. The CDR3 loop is CASSLAGLQGKGYTF. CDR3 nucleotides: TGTGCCAGCAGCTTAGCCGGTTTGCAGGGTAAAGGCTACACCTTC. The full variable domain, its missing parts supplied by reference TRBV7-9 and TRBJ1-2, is DTGVSQNPRHKITKRGQNVTFRCDPISEHNRLYWYRQTLGQGPEFLTYFQNEAQLEKSRLLSDRFSAERPKGSFSTLEIQRTEQGDSAMYLCASSLAGLQGKGYTFGSGTRLTVV.

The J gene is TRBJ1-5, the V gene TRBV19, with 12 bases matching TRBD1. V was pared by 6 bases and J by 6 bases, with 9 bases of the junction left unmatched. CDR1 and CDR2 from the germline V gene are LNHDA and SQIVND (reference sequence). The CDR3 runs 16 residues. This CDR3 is CASRNPGTGGGQPQHF. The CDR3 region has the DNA TGTGCCAGTAGAAATCCGGGGACAGGGGGCGGTCAGCCCCAGCATTTT.

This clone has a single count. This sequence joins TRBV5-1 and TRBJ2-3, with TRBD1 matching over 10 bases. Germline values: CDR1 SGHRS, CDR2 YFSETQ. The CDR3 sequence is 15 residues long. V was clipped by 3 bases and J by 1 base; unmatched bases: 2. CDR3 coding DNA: TGCGCCAGCAGCTGGGGGACAGGGGGCACAGATACGCAGTATTTT. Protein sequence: CASSWGTGGTDTQYF.

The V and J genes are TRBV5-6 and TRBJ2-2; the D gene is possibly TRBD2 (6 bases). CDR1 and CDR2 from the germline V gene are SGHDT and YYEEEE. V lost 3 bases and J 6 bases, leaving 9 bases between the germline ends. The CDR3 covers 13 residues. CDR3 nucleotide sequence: TGTGCCAGCAGCTCCCGGGGGTCCGGGGAGCTGTTTTTT. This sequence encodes CASSSRGSGELFF.

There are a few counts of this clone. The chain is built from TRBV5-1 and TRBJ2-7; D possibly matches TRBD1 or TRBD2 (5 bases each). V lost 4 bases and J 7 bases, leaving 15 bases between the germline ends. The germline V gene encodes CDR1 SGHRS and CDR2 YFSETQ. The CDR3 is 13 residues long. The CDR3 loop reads CASSLGDRGEQYF. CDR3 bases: TGCGCCAGCAGCCTGGGGGATCGCGGGGAGCAGTACTTC.

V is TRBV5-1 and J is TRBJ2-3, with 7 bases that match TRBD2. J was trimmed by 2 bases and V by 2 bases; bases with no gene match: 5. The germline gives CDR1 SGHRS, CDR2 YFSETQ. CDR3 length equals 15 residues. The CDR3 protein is CASSLRGGVTDTQYF. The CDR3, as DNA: TGCGCCAGCAGCTTACGTGGGGGGGTCACAGATACGCAGTATTTT.

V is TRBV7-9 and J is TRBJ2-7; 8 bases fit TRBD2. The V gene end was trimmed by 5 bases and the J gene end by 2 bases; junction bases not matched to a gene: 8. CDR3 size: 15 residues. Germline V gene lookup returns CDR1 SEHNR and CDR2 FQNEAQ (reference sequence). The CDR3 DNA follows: TGTGCCAGCAGCCTTACTCGCGGGGGGACCTACGAGCAGTACTTC. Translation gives CASSLTRGGTYEQYF.

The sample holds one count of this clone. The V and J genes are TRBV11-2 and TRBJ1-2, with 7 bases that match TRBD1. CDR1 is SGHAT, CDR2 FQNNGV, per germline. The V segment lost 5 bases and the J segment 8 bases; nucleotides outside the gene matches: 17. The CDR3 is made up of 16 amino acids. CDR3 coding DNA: TGTGCCAGCAGCCTCATTCCCACATACAGGGGAAACGGCTACACCTTC. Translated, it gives CASSLIPTYRGNGYTF.

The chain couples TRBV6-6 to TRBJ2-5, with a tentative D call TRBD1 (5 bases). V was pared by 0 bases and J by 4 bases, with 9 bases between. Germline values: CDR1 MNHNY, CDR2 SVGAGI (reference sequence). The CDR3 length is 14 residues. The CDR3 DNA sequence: TGTGCCAGCAGTTACTCGCAGCAGGGAGAGACCCAGTACTTC. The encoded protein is CASSYSQQGETQYF.

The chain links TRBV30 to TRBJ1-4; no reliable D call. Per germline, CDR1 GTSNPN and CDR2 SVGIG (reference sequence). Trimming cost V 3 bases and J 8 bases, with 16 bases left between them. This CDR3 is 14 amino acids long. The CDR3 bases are TGTGCCTGGAGGCTGGGAGGGTGGCAGGAAAAACTGTTTTTT. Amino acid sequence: CAWRLGGWQEKLFF.

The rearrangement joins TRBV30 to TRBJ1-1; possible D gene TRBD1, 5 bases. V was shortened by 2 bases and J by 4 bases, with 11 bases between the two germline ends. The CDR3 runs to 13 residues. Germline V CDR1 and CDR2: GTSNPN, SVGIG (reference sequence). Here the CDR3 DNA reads TGTGCCTGGAGTCGGGGGATCGGCACTGAAGCTTTCTTT. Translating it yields CAWSRGIGTEAFF.

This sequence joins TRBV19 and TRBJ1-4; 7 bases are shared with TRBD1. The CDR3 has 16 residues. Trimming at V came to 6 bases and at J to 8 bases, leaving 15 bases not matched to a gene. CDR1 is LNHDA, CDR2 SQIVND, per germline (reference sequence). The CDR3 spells CASRKTGVAGKEKLFF. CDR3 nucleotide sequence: TGTGCCAGTAGGAAAACAGGGGTGGCGGGGAAAGAAAAACTGTTTTTT.

The CDR3 protein is CASSPERETEAFF. CDR3 nucleotides: TGTGCCAGCAGCCCCGAAAGGGAGACTGAAGCTTTCTTT. The chain is built from TRBV11-3 and TRBJ1-1, with D uncertain. The CDR3 has 13 residues. Trimming shortened V by 5 bases and J by 5 bases, and 12 bases separated the two germline ends. The V gene's germline CDR1 is SGHNT and CDR2 YENEEA.

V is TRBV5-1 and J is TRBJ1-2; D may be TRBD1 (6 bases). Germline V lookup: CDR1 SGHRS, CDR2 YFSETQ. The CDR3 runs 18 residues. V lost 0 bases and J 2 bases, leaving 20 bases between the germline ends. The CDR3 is CASSLVGQGIFGNYGYTF. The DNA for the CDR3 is TGCGCCAGCAGCTTGGTAGGGCAGGGGATTTTTGGAAACTATGGCTACACCTTC.

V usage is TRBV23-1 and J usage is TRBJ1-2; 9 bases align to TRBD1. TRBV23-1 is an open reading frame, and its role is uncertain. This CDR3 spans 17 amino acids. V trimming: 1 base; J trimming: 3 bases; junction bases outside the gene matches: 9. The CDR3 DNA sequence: TGCGCCAGCAGTCAATGTGATAGGACAGGGGTTCACTATGGCTACACCTTC. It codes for CASSQCDRTGVHYGYTF.

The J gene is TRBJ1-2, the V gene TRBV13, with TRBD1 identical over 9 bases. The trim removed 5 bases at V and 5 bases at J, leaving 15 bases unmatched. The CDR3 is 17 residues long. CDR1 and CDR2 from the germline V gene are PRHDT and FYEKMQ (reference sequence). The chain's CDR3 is CASSPTGGSNLFYGYTF. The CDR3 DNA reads TGTGCCAGCAGCCCAACAGGGGGCTCTAATTTGTTTTATGGCTACACCTTC.

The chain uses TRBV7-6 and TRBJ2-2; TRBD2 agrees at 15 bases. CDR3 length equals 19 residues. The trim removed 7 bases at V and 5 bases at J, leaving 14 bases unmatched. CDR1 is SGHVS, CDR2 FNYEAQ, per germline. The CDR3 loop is CASTIPGTSGRILTGELFF. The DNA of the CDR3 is TGTGCCAGCACCATACCCGGGACTAGCGGGAGGATACTGACCGGGGAGCTGTTTTTT.

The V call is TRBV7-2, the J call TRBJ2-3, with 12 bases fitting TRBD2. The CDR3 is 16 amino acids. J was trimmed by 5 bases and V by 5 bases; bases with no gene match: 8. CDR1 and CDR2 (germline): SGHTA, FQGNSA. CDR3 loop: CASSPQTSGRGDTQYF. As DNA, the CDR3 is TGTGCCAGCAGCCCACAGACTAGCGGGAGAGGAGATACGCAGTATTTT.

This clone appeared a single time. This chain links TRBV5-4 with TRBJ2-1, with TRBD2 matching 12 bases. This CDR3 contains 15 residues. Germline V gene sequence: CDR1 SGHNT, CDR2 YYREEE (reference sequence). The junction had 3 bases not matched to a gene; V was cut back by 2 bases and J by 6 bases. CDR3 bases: TGTGCCAGCAGCTTCAGGACTAGCGGGATCAATGAGCAGTTCTTC. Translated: CASSFRTSGINEQFF.

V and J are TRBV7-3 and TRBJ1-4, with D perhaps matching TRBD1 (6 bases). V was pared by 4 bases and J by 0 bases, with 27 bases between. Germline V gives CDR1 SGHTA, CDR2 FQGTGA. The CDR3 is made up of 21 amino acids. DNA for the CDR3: TGTGCCAGCAGCTCCCCTTGTTGGGGACAAAGGATGGACTCAACTAATGAAAAACTGTTTTTT. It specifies CASSSPCWGQRMDSTNEKLFF.